This TCR beta chain emerged from a study of breast tumors, draining lymph nodes, adjacent tissues. Whole-study findings and limits: Data only fit, rather than demonstrated, lymph node origin of most tumor T cells.

The lymph nodes were axillary draining lymph nodes from breast cancer patients. One entry per CDR3 protein, called by TCRdb with MiXCR from the multiplex PCR reads. Of approximately 150,000 distinct CDR3 sequences listed, 30% to 40% are singletons. CDR3 length equals 18 residues. The V gene lost 1 base and the J gene lost 3 bases, with 22 bases spanning the gap. CDR1 and CDR2 (germline): MNHEY, SMNVEV (reference sequence). This clonotype was seen repeatedly, ten times or more. Its target is not known. The chain is built from TRBV27 and TRBJ2-7; D might be TRBD1 or TRBD2, each matching 5 bases. Sequences were obtained from axillary lymph node tissue. The clonotype comes from a female donor with breast cancer. Some clones in this sample may be carry-over from other donors' samples. CDR3 bases: TGTGCCAGCAGTTTATATTCGAGCGTCCTGGGACCGAACTACGAGCAGTACTTC. Protein product: CASSLYSSVLGPNYEQYF.